These 21 T cell receptor beta chains share one sample of origin, sequenced in a study of T cell responses to AZD1222 COVID-19 vaccine. This table comes from immunoSEQ multiplex PCR, and its TCRdb copy is limited to in-frame clones, with some not included. The sample shows about 100,000 clones, more than 70% of them seen only once. This sample comprised peripheral blood, obtained on day 0 of MenACWY control vaccination. The receptor set was obtained from an adult in good health.

The chain links TRBV10-3 to TRBJ2-3, with 10 bases fitting TRBD2. CDR3 length: 16 amino acids. Looked up from germline, CDR1 is ENHRY and CDR2 is SYGVKD. The J segment lost 5 bases and the V segment lost 2 bases, leaving 7 bases of the junction unmatched. CDR3 nucleotide sequence: TGTGCCATCAGTGAGAGGCTAGCGGGGGTTGGAGATACGCAGTATTTT. Its translation: CAISERLAGVGDTQYF.

This clone was counted only a few times. The chain is built from TRBV3-1 (or the pseudogene TRBV3-2) and TRBJ1-1, with D tentatively TRBD1 (5 bases). The CDR3 consists of 14 residues. Germline V gene data show CDR1 as LGHDT and CDR2 as YNNKEL (reference sequence). Trimming cost V 6 bases and J 5 bases, with 16 bases left between them. The CDR3 coding sequence is TGTGCCAGCAGGAAGGGGAGGGTACGGACTGAAGCTTTCTTT. This encodes CASRKGRVRTEAFF.

This chain joins TRBV7-9 and TRBJ2-3; TRBD1 aligns across 8 bases. The CDR3 totals 15 residues. V dropped 5 bases and J dropped 5; count of bases not matched to a gene: 9. CDR1 SEHNR and CDR2 FQNEAQ come from the germline V gene (reference sequence). This chain's CDR3 is CASSPTGAEGDTQYF. CDR3 in DNA: TGTGCCAGCAGCCCGACAGGGGCAGAGGGAGATACGCAGTATTTT.

The sample holds a few counts of this clone. This rearrangement joins TRBV27 to TRBJ2-1, with TRBD2 identical over 8 bases. The length of the CDR3 is 17 residues. After removal of 5 bases from V and 6 bases from J, the junction contained 15 bases not matched to a gene. Germline V gene lookup returns CDR1 MNHEY and CDR2 SMNVEV (reference sequence). This CDR3 is CASSLRGGREAGNEQFF. CDR3 sequence (DNA): TGTGCCAGCAGTCTTCGGGGGGGGCGGGAGGCTGGCAATGAGCAGTTCTTC.

The chain links TRBV6-5 to TRBJ2-5, with D possibly matching TRBD2 (5 bases). Trimming shortened V by 6 bases and J by 7 bases, and 15 bases separated the two germline ends. The CDR3 is 13 residues long. Germline CDR1 and CDR2: MNHEY and SVGAGI. The CDR3 loop is CASSLTLEGTQYF. The CDR3 bases are TGTGCCAGCAGCCTGACTCTCGAGGGGACCCAGTACTTC.

CDR3 nucleotides: TGTGCCAGCAGTTTACGGGGACAGAACACTGAAGCTTTCTTT. It translates to CASSLRGQNTEAFF. This rearrangement joins TRBV27 to TRBJ1-1; TRBD1 is a possible D gene (6 bases). This CDR3 spans 14 amino acids. Germline CDR1 MNHEY, CDR2 SMNVEV (reference sequence). With 2 bases removed from V and 1 base from J, the gap between germline ends came to 8 bases.

The chain uses TRBV13 and TRBJ1-6; D unclear. Germline V gene lookup returns CDR1 PRHDT and CDR2 FYEKMQ (reference sequence). The ends were cut back, 1 base at V and 7 bases at J, with 11 bases in the middle. The CDR3 is made up of 15 amino acids. The CDR3 reads CASSLARLHNSPLHF. The DNA of the CDR3 is TGTGCCAGCAGCTTAGCGCGGCTCCACAATTCACCCCTCCACTTT.

This chain uses TRBV15 with TRBJ2-7; D assignment may be TRBD1 or TRBD2 (6 bases each). Germline assignment: CDR1 LNHNV and CDR2 YYDKDF (reference sequence). The CDR3 is 16 amino acids. V lost 3 bases, J lost 5 bases, and 20 bases lay in between. This CDR3 is CATSRGPVGGRNEQYF. The CDR3 DNA sequence: TGTGCCACCAGCAGGGGACCAGTAGGGGGGCGCAACGAGCAGTACTTC.

In DNA, the CDR3 is TGTGCCAGCAGCAGCCCTGGGGGAGGGCACGAGCAGTACTTC. Its translation is CASSSPGGGHEQYF. The chain has TRBV6-2 or TRBV6-3 and TRBJ2-7; 7 bases match TRBD2. V shed 6 bases, J shed 5 bases, and the junction held 10 bases outside the gene matches. Per germline, CDR1 MNHEY and CDR2 SVGEGT. The CDR3 totals 14 residues.

The chain combines TRBV7-9 with TRBJ2-7; 11 bases agree with TRBD2. The CDR3 spans 15 residues. V trimming: 6 bases; J trimming: 2 bases; junction bases outside the gene matches: 6. Germline V gene sequence: CDR1 SEHNR, CDR2 FQNEAQ (reference sequence). In DNA form, the CDR3 reads TGTGCCAGCAGATTACTAGCGGGAGAAGCCTACGAGCAGTACTTC. Residues: CASRLLAGEAYEQYF.

The chain employs TRBV4-3 and TRBJ1-2; 10 bases map to TRBD1. V was pared by 3 bases and J by 6 bases, with 16 bases of the junction left unmatched. In germline, CDR1 is LGHNA, CDR2 YSLEER. This CDR3 region has 18 residues. The CDR3 DNA is TGCGCCAGCAGCCAGCAAAAATCCAGGACAGGGGGATCGGATGGCTACACCTTC. This codes for CASSQQKSRTGGSDGYTF.

The chain combines TRBV6-1 with TRBJ1-2; perhaps TRBD1 as D (6 bases). CDR3 length: 13 amino acids. Germline V gene data show CDR1 as MNHNS and CDR2 as SASEGT. V was cut by 1 base and J by 9 bases, with 12 bases left in between. CDR3 region: CASSEGGGRSYTF. The CDR3 nucleotides are TGTGCCAGCAGTGAAGGTGGGGGCCGAAGCTACACCTTC.

The rearrangement links TRBV3-1 (or the pseudogene TRBV3-2) to TRBJ2-1; D perhaps matches TRBD2 (6 bases). V was clipped by 4 bases and J by 13 bases, with 14 bases between them. This CDR3 spans 12 amino acids. Germline V gives CDR1 LGHDT, CDR2 YNNKEL (reference sequence). For the CDR3, the DNA is TGTGCCAGCAGCCTGCCGGGACTGAAACAGTTCTTC. This encodes CASSLPGLKQFF.

Many counts were recorded for this clone. The chain uses TRBV2 and TRBJ2-6, with D unresolved. The CDR3 has 16 residues. Germline CDR1 reads SNHLY; CDR2 reads FYNNEI. Trimming took 7 bases from V and 0 from J, leaving 13 bases between them. The CDR3, as DNA: TGTGCCAGCACCTGGTCGGGTTTCTCTGGGGCCAACGTCCTGACTTTC. Its translation is CASTWSGFSGANVLTF.

The chain is built from TRBV6-5 and TRBJ1-5, with D hard to call. V was shortened by 3 bases and J by 1 base, with 4 bases between the two germline ends. Germline-derived CDR1 and CDR2 are MNHEY and SVGAGI. The length of the CDR3 is 13 residues. The DNA of the CDR3 is TGTGCCAGCAGTTATGACAGCAATCAGCCCCAGCATTTT. Translated, it gives CASSYDSNQPQHF.

The chain uses TRBV6-6 and TRBJ1-6; D perhaps matches TRBD1 (6 bases). The ends were cut back, 5 bases at V and 5 bases at J, with 28 bases in the middle. The CDR3 has 20 amino acids. CDR1 is MNHNY and CDR2 is SVGAGI in the germline V gene (reference sequence). The CDR3 is CASSRLWDIGRGANNSPLHF. DNA for the CDR3: TGTGCCAGCAGTCGCCTGTGGGACATTGGGCGCGGAGCTAATAATTCACCCCTCCACTTT.

The gene calls are TRBV5-4 and TRBJ1-2; D gene ambiguous. Germline CDR1 reads SGHNT; CDR2 reads YYREEE (reference sequence). The CDR3 has 12 residues. The ends were cut back, 1 base at V and 8 bases at J, with 9 bases in the middle. The CDR3 is CASSLPGEGYTF. DNA of the CDR3: TGTGCCAGCAGCTTGCCGGGCGAAGGCTACACCTTC. Variable domain in full (rest from reference TRBV5-4 and TRBJ1-2): ETGVTQSPTHLIKTRGQQVTLRCSSQSGHNTVSWYQQALGQGPQFIFQYYREEENGRGNFPPRFSGLQFPNYSSELNVNALELDDSALYLCASSLPGEGYTFGSGTRLTVV.

The rearrangement joins TRBV7-2 to TRBJ1-6, with 11 bases identical to TRBD1. The CDR3 length is 15 residues. V trimming: 4 bases; J trimming: 6 bases; junction bases outside the gene matches: 2. Per the germline V gene, CDR1 is SGHTA and CDR2 is FQGNSA. CDR3 protein: CASSSDRGLNSPLHF. CDR3 in DNA: TGTGCCAGCAGCTCGGACAGGGGGCTTAATTCACCCCTCCACTTT.

This CDR3 is CASSPWTSGDSTDTQYF. CDR3 nucleotide sequence: TGTGCCAGCTCACCCTGGACTAGCGGGGATAGCACAGATACGCAGTATTTT. The rearrangement joins TRBV18 to TRBJ2-3; 12 nucleotides match TRBD2. The J segment lost 0 bases and the V segment lost 3 bases, leaving 4 bases of the junction unmatched. Germline V gene data show CDR1 as KGHSH and CDR2 as LQKENI. The CDR3 spans 17 residues.

The chain joins TRBV19 to TRBJ2-3; 7 positions agree with TRBD1. The CDR3 consists of 15 residues. Germline trimming cut 2 bases from V and 5 bases from J; bases unmatched to any gene: 7. Germline loops: CDR1 LNHDA, CDR2 SQIVND (reference sequence). CDR3 loop: CASSISDRAGDTQYF. The CDR3 DNA follows: TGTGCCAGTAGTATAAGTGACAGGGCGGGAGATACGCAGTATTTT.

The gene calls are TRBV9 and TRBJ1-6; possible D gene TRBD1, 5 bases. V lost 4 bases to trimming and J lost 9 bases, with 17 bases between them. The CDR3 has 15 residues. CDR1 and CDR2 (germline): SGDLS, YYNGEE. This chain's CDR3 is CASSLSLSGSSPLHF. The CDR3 nucleotides read TGTGCCAGCAGCCTTAGCCTCTCAGGGAGTTCACCCCTCCACTTT.